This T cell receptor (beta chain) originates from a study of blood T cell repertoires in COVID-19. Clones were sequenced by immunoSEQ multiplex PCR, and TCRdb holds only the in-frame ones, with some missing. The table has about 160,000 clones, 75% to 85% seen once. In its sample, this clone was seen many times. Material: peripheral blood. The receptor's source is a woman between 55 and 75 years old with COVID-19, enrolled during active disease.

The CDR3 DNA follows: TGTGCCAGCAGCGCAGAGGTAGATACGCAGTATTTT. It translates to CASSAEVDTQYF. The V gene is TRBV9, the J gene TRBJ2-3; no firm D call. The germline CDR1 and CDR2 sequences are SGDLS and YYNGEE. The CDR3 has 12 amino acids. V gave up 3 bases and J gave up 5 bases, with 7 bases separating them.